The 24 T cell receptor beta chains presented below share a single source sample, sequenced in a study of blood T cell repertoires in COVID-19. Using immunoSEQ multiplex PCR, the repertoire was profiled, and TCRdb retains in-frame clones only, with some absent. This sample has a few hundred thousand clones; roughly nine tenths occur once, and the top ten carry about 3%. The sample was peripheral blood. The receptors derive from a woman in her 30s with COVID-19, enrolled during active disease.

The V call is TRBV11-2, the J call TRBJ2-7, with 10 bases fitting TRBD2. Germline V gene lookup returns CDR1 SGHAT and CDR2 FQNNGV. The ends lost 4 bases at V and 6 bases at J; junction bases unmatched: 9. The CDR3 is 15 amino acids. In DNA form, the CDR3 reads TGTGCCAGCAGCTATCTAGCGGGAGTCGTGGGCGAGCAGTACGTC. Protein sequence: CASSYLAGVVGEQYV.

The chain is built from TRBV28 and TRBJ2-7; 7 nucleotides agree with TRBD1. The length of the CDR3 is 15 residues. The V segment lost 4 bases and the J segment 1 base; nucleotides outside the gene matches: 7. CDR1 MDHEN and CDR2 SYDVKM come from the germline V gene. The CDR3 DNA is TGTGCCAGCAGTTCCCCTCGGGACAGATCCTACGAGCAGTACTTC. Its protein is CASSSPRDRSYEQYF.

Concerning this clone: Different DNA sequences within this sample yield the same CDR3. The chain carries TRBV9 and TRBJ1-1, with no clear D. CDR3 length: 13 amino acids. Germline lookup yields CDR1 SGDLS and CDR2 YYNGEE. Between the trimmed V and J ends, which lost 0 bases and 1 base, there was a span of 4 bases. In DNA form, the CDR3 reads TGTGCCAGCAGCGTAGGGCCGAACACTGAAGCTTTCTTT. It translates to CASSVGPNTEAFF.

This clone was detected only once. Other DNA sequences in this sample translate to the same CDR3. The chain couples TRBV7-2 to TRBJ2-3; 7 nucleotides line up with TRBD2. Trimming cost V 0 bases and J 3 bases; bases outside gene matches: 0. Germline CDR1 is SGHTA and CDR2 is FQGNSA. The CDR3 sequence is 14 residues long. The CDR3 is CASSLAGGTDTQYF. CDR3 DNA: TGTGCCAGCAGCTTAGCGGGGGGGACAGATACGCAGTATTTT.

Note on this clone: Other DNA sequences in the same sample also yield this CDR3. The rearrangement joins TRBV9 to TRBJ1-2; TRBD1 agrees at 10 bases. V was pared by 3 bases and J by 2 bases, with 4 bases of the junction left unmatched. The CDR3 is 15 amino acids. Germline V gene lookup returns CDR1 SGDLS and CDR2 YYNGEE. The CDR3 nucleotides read TGTGCCAGCAGCGCCGGGACAGGGGCCAACTATGGCTACACCTTC. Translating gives CASSAGTGANYGYTF.

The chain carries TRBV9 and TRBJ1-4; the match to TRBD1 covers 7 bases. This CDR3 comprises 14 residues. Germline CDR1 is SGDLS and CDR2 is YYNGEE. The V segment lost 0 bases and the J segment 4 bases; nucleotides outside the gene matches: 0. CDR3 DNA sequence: TGTGCCAGCAGCGTAGGGGACAGTAATGAAAAACTGTTTTTT. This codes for CASSVGDSNEKLFF.

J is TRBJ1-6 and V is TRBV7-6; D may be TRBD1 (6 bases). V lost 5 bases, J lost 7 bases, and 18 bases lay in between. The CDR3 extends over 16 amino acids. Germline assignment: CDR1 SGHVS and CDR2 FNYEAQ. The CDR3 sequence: CASSPSLAGDNSPLHF. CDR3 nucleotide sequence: TGTGCCAGCAGCCCAAGTTTAGCAGGGGACAATTCACCCCTCCACTTT.

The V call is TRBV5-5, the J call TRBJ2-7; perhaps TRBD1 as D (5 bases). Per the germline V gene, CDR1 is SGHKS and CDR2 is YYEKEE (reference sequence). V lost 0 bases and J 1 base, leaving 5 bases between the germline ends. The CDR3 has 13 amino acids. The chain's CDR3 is CASSLGQSYEQYF. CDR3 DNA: TGTGCCAGCAGCTTGGGACAGTCCTACGAGCAGTACTTC.

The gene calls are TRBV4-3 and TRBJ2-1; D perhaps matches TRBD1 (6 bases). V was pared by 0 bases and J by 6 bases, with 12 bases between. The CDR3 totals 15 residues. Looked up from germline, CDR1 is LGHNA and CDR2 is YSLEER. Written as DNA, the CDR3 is TGCGCCAGCAGCCAAGATCGTATCAGGGGCAATGAGCAGTTCTTC. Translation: CASSQDRIRGNEQFF.

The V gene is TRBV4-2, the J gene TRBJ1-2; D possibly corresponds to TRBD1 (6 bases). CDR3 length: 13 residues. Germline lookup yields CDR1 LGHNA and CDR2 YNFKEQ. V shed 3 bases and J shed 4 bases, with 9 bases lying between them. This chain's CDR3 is CASSQGAAYGYTF. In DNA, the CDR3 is TGTGCCAGCAGCCAGGGGGCGGCCTATGGCTACACCTTC.

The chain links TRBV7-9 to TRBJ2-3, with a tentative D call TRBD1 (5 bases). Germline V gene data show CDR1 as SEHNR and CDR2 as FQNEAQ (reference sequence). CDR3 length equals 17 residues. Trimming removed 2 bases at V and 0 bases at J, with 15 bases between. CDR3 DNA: TGTGCCAGCAGCTTAAGGGGAACAGGAACTAGCACAGATACGCAGTATTTT. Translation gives CASSLRGTGTSTDTQYF.

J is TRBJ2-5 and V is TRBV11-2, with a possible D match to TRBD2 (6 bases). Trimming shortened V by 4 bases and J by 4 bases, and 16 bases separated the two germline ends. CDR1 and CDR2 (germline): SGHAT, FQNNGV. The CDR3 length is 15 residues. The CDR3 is CASSWTIQRVETQYF. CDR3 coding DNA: TGTGCCAGCAGCTGGACTATACAACGTGTAGAGACCCAGTACTTC.

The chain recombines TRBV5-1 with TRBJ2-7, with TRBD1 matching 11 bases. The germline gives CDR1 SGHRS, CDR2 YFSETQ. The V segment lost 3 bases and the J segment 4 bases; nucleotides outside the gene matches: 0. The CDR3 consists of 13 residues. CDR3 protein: CASSWDRGYEQYF. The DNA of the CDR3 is TGCGCCAGCAGCTGGGACAGGGGGTACGAGCAGTACTTC.

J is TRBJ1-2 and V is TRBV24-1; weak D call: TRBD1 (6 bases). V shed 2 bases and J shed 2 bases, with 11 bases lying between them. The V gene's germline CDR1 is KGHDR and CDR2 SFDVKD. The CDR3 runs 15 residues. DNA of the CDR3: TGTGCCACCAGTGATTGGGCCAGGGGAAACTATGGCTACACCTTC. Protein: CATSDWARGNYGYTF.

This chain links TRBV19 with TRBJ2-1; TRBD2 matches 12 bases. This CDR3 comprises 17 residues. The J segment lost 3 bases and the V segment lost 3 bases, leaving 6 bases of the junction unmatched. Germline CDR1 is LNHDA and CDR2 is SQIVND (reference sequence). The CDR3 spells CASSMQGLAGNYNEQFF. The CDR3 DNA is TGTGCCAGTAGTATGCAAGGACTAGCGGGAAACTACAATGAGCAGTTCTTC. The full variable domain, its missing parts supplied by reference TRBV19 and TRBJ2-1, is DGGITQSPKYLFRKEGQNVTLSCEQNLNHDAMYWYRQDPGQGLRLIYYSQIVNDFQKGDIAEGYSVSREKKESFPLTVTSAQKNPTAFYLCASSMQGLAGNYNEQFFGPGTRLTVL.

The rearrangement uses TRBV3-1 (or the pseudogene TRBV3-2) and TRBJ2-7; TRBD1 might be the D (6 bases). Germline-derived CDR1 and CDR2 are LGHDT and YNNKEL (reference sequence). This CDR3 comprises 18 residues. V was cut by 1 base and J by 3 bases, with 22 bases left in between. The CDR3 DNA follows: TGTGCCAGCAGCCAAGCATCCTACAGGGTTCTGAGAAACTACGAGCAGTACGTC. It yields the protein CASSQASYRVLRNYEQYV.

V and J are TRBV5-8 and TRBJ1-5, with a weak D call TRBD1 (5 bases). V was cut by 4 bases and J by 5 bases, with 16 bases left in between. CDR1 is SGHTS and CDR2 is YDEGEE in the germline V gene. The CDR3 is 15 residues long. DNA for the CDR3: TGTGCCAGCAGCATTACAGGTAGTTTTCATCAGCCCCAGCATTTT. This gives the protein CASSITGSFHQPQHF.

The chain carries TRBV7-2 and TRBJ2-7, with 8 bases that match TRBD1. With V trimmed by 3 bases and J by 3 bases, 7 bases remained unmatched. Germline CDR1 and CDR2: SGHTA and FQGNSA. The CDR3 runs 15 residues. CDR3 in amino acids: CASSFSQGGYYEQYF. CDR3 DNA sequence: TGTGCCAGCAGCTTCTCACAGGGGGGATACTACGAGCAGTACTTC.

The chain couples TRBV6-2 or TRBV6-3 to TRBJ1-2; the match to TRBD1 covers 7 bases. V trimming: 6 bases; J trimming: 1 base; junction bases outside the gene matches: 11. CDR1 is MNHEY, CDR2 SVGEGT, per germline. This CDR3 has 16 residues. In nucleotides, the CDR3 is TGTGCCAGCAGCATCCCCAGGGGGACCTTTAACTATGGCTACACCTTC. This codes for CASSIPRGTFNYGYTF.

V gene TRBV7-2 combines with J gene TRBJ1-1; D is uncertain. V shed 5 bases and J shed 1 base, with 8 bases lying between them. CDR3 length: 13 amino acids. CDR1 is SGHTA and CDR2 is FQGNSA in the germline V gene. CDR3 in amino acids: CASSVTENTEAFF. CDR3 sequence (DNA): TGTGCCAGCAGCGTAACAGAGAACACTGAAGCTTTCTTT.

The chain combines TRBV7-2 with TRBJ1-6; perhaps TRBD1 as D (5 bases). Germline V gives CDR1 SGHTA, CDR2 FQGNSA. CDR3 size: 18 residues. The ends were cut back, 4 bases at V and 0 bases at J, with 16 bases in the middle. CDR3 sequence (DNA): TGTGCCAGCAGCTCCCCCGCGGGGACGAGCTCCTATAATTCACCCCTCCACTTT. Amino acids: CASSSPAGTSSYNSPLHF.

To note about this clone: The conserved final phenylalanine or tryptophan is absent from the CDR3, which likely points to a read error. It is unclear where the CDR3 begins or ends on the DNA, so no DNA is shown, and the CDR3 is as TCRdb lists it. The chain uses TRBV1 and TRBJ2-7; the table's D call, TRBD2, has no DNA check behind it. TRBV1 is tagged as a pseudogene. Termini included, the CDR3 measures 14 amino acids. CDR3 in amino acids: CTSSQAGLAGGPRR.

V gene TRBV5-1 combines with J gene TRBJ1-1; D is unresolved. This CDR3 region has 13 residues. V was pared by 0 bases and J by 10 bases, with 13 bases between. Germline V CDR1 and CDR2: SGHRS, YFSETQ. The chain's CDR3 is CASSLEVFSGAFF. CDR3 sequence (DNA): TGCGCCAGCAGCTTGGAAGTTTTTTCAGGAGCTTTCTTT.

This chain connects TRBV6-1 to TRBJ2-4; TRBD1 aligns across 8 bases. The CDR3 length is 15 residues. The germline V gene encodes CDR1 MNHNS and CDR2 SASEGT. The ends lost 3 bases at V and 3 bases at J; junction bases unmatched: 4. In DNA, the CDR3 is TGTGCCAGCAGTGATTCAGGGGGCGGCAAAAACATTCAGTACTTC. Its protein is CASSDSGGGKNIQYF.